These 18 T cell receptor beta chains came from one sample sequenced in a study of blood T cell repertoires in COVID-19. Assay: immunoSEQ multiplex PCR; the TCRdb copy retains only in-frame clones and omits some. The sample records about 120,000 clones, approximately 79% being singletons. The sample taken for sequencing was peripheral blood. The receptor set was obtained from a man aged 50 to 59 with acute or convalescent COVID-19.

The CDR3 here is CSVGGVTVNTEAFF. The CDR3, as DNA: TGCAGCGTCGGAGGGGTAACCGTGAACACTGAAGCTTTCTTT. This chain joins TRBV29-1 and TRBJ1-1; maybe TRBD1 (5 bases). This CDR3 spans 14 amino acids. The V end lost 6 bases, the J end lost 0 bases, and 14 bases lay between the germline ends. Germline CDR1 reads SQVTM; CDR2 reads ANQGSEA. The full variable domain, its missing parts supplied by reference TRBV29-1 and TRBJ1-1, is SAVISQKPSRDICQRGTSLTIQCQVDSQVTMMFWYRQQPGQSLTLIATANQGSEATYESGFVIDKFPISRPNLTFSTLTVSNMSPEDSSIYLCSVGGVTVNTEAFFGQGTRLTVV.

The chain links TRBV3-1 (or the pseudogene TRBV3-2) to TRBJ1-1, with TRBD1 identical over 8 bases. V lost 3 bases, J lost 6 bases, and 6 bases stayed unmatched. The CDR3 runs 14 residues. CDR1 is LGHDT, CDR2 YNNKEL, per germline (reference sequence). CDR3 amino acids: CASSQTGVKSEAFF. CDR3 DNA: TGTGCCAGCAGCCAGACAGGGGTTAAATCTGAAGCTTTCTTT.

J is TRBJ1-4 and V is TRBV2; 8 bases match TRBD1. Germline lookup yields CDR1 SNHLY and CDR2 FYNNEI. The CDR3 covers 14 residues. V gave up 4 bases and J gave up 4 bases; unmatched junction bases: 2. The CDR3 region is CASSVQGVNEKLFF. In DNA, the CDR3 is TGTGCCAGCAGTGTACAGGGGGTTAATGAAAAACTGTTTTTT.

This chain connects TRBV18 to TRBJ1-3; D possibly corresponds to TRBD1 (5 bases). This CDR3 has 15 residues. CDR1 is KGHSH, CDR2 LQKENI, per germline. Trimming took 3 bases from V and 0 from J, leaving 9 bases between them. The DNA for the CDR3 is TGTGCCAGCTCACCGTCCGGGGGCTCTGGAAACACCATATATTTT. Translation gives CASSPSGGSGNTIYF.

This rearrangement joins TRBV21-1 to TRBJ2-1; whether TRBD2, the table's D call, matches the DNA was not checked. TRBV21-1 is noted as a pseudogene. The CDR3 sequence is 21 residues long. The DNA of the CDR3 is TGTGCCAGCAGCAAAAAGGCCTATCCAACCCAGGAGCGGGAGACGTACAATGAGCAGTTCTTC. It is translated as CASSKKAYPTQERETYNEQFF.

J is TRBJ2-1 and V is TRBV5-4, with a possible D match to TRBD2 (6 bases). V lost 4 bases and J 0 bases, leaving 14 bases between the germline ends. The germline V gene has CDR1 SGHNT and CDR2 YYREEE (reference sequence). This CDR3 region has 16 residues. CDR3 loop: CASSPLAASSYNEQFF. The CDR3 DNA follows: TGTGCCAGCAGCCCGTTAGCGGCGAGCTCCTACAATGAGCAGTTCTTC.

A few counts support this clone. This chain joins TRBV29-1 and TRBJ1-1; 7 nucleotides line up with TRBD1. Germline V lookup: CDR1 SQVTM, CDR2 ANQGSEA. There are 11 residues in the CDR3. J was trimmed by 11 bases and V by 3 bases; bases with no gene match: 6. The CDR3: CSVEETGSAFF. The CDR3 DNA reads TGCAGCGTTGAGGAGACAGGGTCGGCTTTCTTT.

The chain combines TRBV5-4 with TRBJ2-1; 13 bases fit TRBD2. After removal of 3 bases from V and 9 bases from J, the junction contained 15 bases not matched to a gene. CDR3 length: 18 residues. From germline, CDR1 is SGHNT and CDR2 YYREEE (reference sequence). This chain's CDR3 is CASSSGVLAGGPGSEQFF. The DNA of the CDR3 is TGTGCCAGCAGCTCTGGGGTACTAGCGGGAGGGCCGGGCAGTGAGCAGTTCTTC.

This chain joins TRBV2 and TRBJ2-4, with TRBD1 identical over 8 bases. After removal of 4 bases from V and 1 base from J, the junction contained 0 bases not matched to a gene. The CDR3 is 14 residues long. Germline CDR1 reads SNHLY; CDR2 reads FYNNEI. The CDR3 sequence: CASSGDRAKNIQYF. CDR3 bases: TGTGCCAGCAGTGGGGACAGGGCCAAAAACATTCAGTACTTC.

This clone has only one observation. This chain joins TRBV12-1 and TRBJ2-7; TRBD1, the table's D call, was not compared with the DNA. TRBV12-1 is reported as a pseudogene. This CDR3 region has 14 residues. CDR3 nucleotides: TGTGCCAGCAGCTTTCCGCAGATTCTCTACGAGCAGTACTTC. It is translated as CASSFPQILYEQYF.

J is TRBJ1-3 and V is TRBV7-8, with a weak D call TRBD1 (6 bases). The V gene lost 1 base and the J gene lost 4 bases, with 11 bases spanning the gap. Germline lookup yields CDR1 SGHVS and CDR2 FQNEAQ. This CDR3 comprises 15 residues. CDR3: CASSLVYREGNTIYF. The CDR3 nucleotides read TGTGCCAGCAGCTTAGTGTACAGGGAAGGAAACACCATATATTTT. Looking up the rest from reference TRBV7-8 and TRBJ1-3 gives the full variable domain: GAGVSQSPRYKVAKRGQDVALRCDPISGHVSLFWYQQALGQGPEFLTYFQNEAQLDKSGLPSDRFFAERPEGSVSTLKIQRTQQEDSAVYLCASSLVYREGNTIYFGEGSWLTVV.

The rearrangement joins TRBV3-1 (or the pseudogene TRBV3-2) to TRBJ2-3, with 10 bases aligning to TRBD2. CDR1 is LGHDT and CDR2 is YNNKEL in the germline V gene (reference sequence). The junction had 4 bases not matched to a gene; V was cut back by 0 bases and J by 4 bases. This CDR3 spans 16 amino acids. In nucleotides, the CDR3 is TGTGCCAGCAGCCAAGACCTAGCGGGAGTCTCAGATACGCAGTATTTT. It specifies CASSQDLAGVSDTQYF.

The chain is built from TRBV27 and TRBJ1-3, with 12 bases fitting TRBD1. Germline values: CDR1 MNHEY, CDR2 SMNVEV (reference sequence). CDR3 length: 17 residues. The V and J ends lost 3 bases and 4 bases, in that order; junction bases with no gene match: 7. In nucleotides, the CDR3 is TGTGCCAGCAGTTTGTGGGGGGGACAGGGGGCCGGAAACACCATATATTTT. This translates into CASSLWGGQGAGNTIYF.

The chain couples TRBV6-5 to TRBJ1-3, with D perhaps TRBD1 (5 bases). The V and J ends lost 10 bases and 1 base respectively, with 8 bases between them. The germline gives CDR1 MNHEY, CDR2 SVGAGI. The CDR3 is made up of 12 amino acids. The CDR3 DNA follows: TGTGCCACCAAGGGGTCTGGAAACACCATATATTTT. Its translation is CATKGSGNTIYF.

The chain couples TRBV7-9 to TRBJ2-3, with D tentatively TRBD2 (7 bases). V was cut by 3 bases and J by 0 bases, with 13 bases left in between. CDR1 is SEHNR and CDR2 is FQNEAQ in the germline V gene (reference sequence). CDR3 length: 16 residues. The CDR3: CASSFYGGPSTDTQYF. CDR3 nucleotides: TGTGCCAGCAGCTTCTACGGGGGGCCAAGCACAGATACGCAGTATTTT. The entire variable domain, with the rest obtained from reference TRBV7-9 and TRBJ2-3, is as follows: DTGVSQNPRHKITKRGQNVTFRCDPISEHNRLYWYRQTLGQGPEFLTYFQNEAQLEKSRLLSDRFSAERPKGSFSTLEIQRTEQGDSAMYLCASSFYGGPSTDTQYFGPGTRLTVL.

The chain combines TRBV28 with TRBJ1-6; possibly TRBD1 for D (6 bases). The germline CDR1 and CDR2 sequences are MDHEN and SYDVKM. CDR3 length: 16 residues. Trimming shortened V by 2 bases and J by 10 bases, and 18 bases separated the two germline ends. The CDR3 here is CASSLNGYRAGSPLHF. CDR3 coding DNA: TGTGCCAGCAGTTTAAACGGGTACAGGGCTGGGTCACCCCTCCACTTT.

The chain joins TRBV2 to TRBJ2-7; tentative D call: TRBD2 (6 bases). Germline V gene sequence: CDR1 SNHLY, CDR2 FYNNEI. This CDR3 region has 15 residues. The V end lost 0 bases, the J end lost 4 bases, and 13 bases lay between the germline ends. In DNA, the CDR3 is TGTGCCAGCAGTGAAGCACCGGAGGGGCCTTACGAGCAGTACTTC. Its translation is CASSEAPEGPYEQYF.

The chain has TRBV3-1 (or the pseudogene TRBV3-2) and TRBJ1-3; D possibly corresponds to TRBD1 (5 bases). CDR1 is LGHDT, CDR2 YNNKEL, per germline (reference sequence). The CDR3 totals 15 residues. V lost 0 bases to trimming and J lost 3 bases, with 9 bases between them. DNA of the CDR3: TGTGCCAGCAGCCAAGACGGGGGAGGTGGAAACACCATATATTTT. Residues: CASSQDGGGGNTIYF.